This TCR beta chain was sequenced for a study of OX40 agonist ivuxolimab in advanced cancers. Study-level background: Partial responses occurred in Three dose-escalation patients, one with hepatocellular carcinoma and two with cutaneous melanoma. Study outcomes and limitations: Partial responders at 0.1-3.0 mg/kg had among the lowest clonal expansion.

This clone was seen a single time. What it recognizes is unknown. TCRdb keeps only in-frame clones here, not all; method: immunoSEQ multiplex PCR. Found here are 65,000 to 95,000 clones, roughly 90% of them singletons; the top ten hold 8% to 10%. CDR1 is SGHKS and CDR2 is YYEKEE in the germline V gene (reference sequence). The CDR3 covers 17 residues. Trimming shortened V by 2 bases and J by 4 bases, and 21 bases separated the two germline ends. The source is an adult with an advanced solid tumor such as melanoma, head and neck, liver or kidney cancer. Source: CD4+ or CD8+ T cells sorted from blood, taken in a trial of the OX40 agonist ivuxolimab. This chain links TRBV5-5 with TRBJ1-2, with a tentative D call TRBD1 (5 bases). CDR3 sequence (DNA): TGTGCCAGCAGCTTCCCGGCGGGGAAGGGGATCCTCTATGGCTACACCTTC. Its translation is CASSFPAGKGILYGYTF.